Below are 9 T cell receptor beta chains sequenced from a single sample in a study of cytomegalovirus exposure and HLA in healthy donors. It was with 60 Vbeta and 13 Jbeta primers that the PCR ran. Some clones are missing from TCRdb's copy, which holds only in-frame ones; the method was immunoSEQ multiplex PCR. Seen here are about 60,000 clones, 75% to 80% observed once, and the top ten hold less than 3%. Sequencing input: PBMCs. The receptors stem from a female donor in good health and CMV-seronegative.

V and J are TRBV11-2 and TRBJ1-1; D unresolved. CDR3 length: 13 amino acids. Germline V CDR1 and CDR2: SGHAT, FQNNGV. The V end lost 3 bases, the J end lost 6 bases, and 11 bases lay between the germline ends. The CDR3 DNA reads as TGTGCCAGCAGCTTTATGGGAGTCTCTGAAGCTTTCTTT. The encoded protein is CASSFMGVSEAFF.

The chain recombines TRBV27 with TRBJ2-3; 11 nucleotides agree with TRBD2. This CDR3 has 15 residues. Per the germline V gene, CDR1 is MNHEY and CDR2 is SMNVEV (reference sequence). J was trimmed by 7 bases and V by 3 bases; bases with no gene match: 6. The CDR3 reads CASSFSGGGTYTQYF. DNA for the CDR3: TGTGCCAGCAGTTTTAGCGGGGGGGGAACGTATACGCAGTATTTT.

The chain joins TRBV6-1 to TRBJ1-2; D is perhaps TRBD1 (5 bases). The germline gives CDR1 MNHNS, CDR2 SASEGT. This CDR3 has 11 residues. The germline V and J ends were trimmed by 7 bases and 8 bases, with 11 bases remaining between them. The DNA of the CDR3 is TGTGCCAGCAATTTGGGGGGGGGCTACACCTTC. This sequence encodes CASNLGGGYTF.

The chain couples TRBV9 to TRBJ2-7, with 9 bases identical to TRBD1. Trimming cost V 4 bases and J 6 bases; bases outside gene matches: 8. Germline assignment: CDR1 SGDLS and CDR2 YYNGEE. This CDR3 is built from 14 residues. CDR3 residues: CASSLLDRGGEQYF. The CDR3 DNA is TGTGCCAGCAGCTTACTGGACAGGGGAGGCGAGCAGTACTTC. Complete variable domain (other parts from reference TRBV9 and TRBJ2-7): DSGVTQTPKHLITATGQRVTLRCSPRSGDLSVYWYQQSLDQGLQFLIQYYNGEERAKGNILERFSAQQFPDLHSELNLSSLELGDSALYFCASSLLDRGGEQYFGPGTRLTVT.

This chain links TRBV19 with TRBJ2-3, with TRBD2 matching over 8 bases. V shed 5 bases and J 4 bases; nucleotides not matched to a gene: 11. Germline CDR1 is LNHDA and CDR2 is SQIVND (reference sequence). The CDR3 length is 16 residues. The CDR3 sequence is CASSLLSGGRSDTQYF. The CDR3 DNA is TGTGCCAGTAGTCTCCTCTCGGGCGGGAGGTCAGATACGCAGTATTTT. The full variable domain, its missing parts supplied by reference TRBV19 and TRBJ2-3, is DGGITQSPKYLFRKEGQNVTLSCEQNLNHDAMYWYRQDPGQGLRLIYYSQIVNDFQKGDIAEGYSVSREKKESFPLTVTSAQKNPTAFYLCASSLLSGGRSDTQYFGPGTRLTVL.

This clone has only one observation. This sequence joins TRBV6-1 and TRBJ2-5; 8 positions agree with TRBD1. The J call may be incorrect, as the DNA end agrees better with TRBJ2-7. Germline CDR1 reads MNHNS; CDR2 reads SASEGT. The length of the CDR3 is 13 residues. CDR3 loop: CAIQGTGVYEQYF. The DNA for the CDR3 is TGTGCCATTCAGGGGACAGGAGTCTACGAGCAGTACTTC.

V is TRBV6-1 and J is TRBJ2-1; a weak D match, TRBD2 (6 bases). Trimming took 3 bases from V and 4 from J, leaving 13 bases between them. This CDR3 is built from 15 residues. From germline, CDR1 is MNHNS and CDR2 SASEGT. The CDR3 nucleotides read TGTGCCAGCAGTGAGTCTCTGGGGGGTTACAATGAGCAGTTCTTC. This encodes CASSESLGGYNEQFF.

This clone showed up just once. The V call is TRBV30, the J call TRBJ1-1; 10 bases are a match to TRBD1. Unmatched junction bases numbered 9, after V lost 3 bases and J lost 5 bases. Germline lookup yields CDR1 GTSNPN and CDR2 SVGIG (reference sequence). CDR3 size: 15 residues. The CDR3 reads CAWRLPGTGVTEAFF. DNA for the CDR3: TGTGCCTGGAGGCTCCCCGGGACAGGGGTAACTGAAGCTTTCTTT.

The chain is built from TRBV7-3 and TRBJ2-4; 8 bases match TRBD2. Germline V gives CDR1 SGHTA, CDR2 FQGTGA. Germline trimming cut 5 bases from V and 12 bases from J; bases unmatched to any gene: 9. The CDR3 runs 13 residues. The CDR3 here is CASSLKLAGPQYF. DNA for the CDR3: TGTGCCAGCAGCCTAAAGCTAGCGGGCCCTCAGTACTTC.